This T cell receptor (beta chain) was documented in a study of T cell responses to AZD1222 COVID-19 vaccine. Findings and limits, study-wide: There were mostly white British donors and more females than males, and clonal diversity was possibly underestimated. Compared with day 0, the breadth and depth of the Spike-specific TCR repertoire rose significantly after two doses of AZD1222. AZD1222 recipients seropositive at baseline numbered only 5 to 7. Spike-wide vaccine-associated CD4 TCRs dominated at 160-218 and 743-854.

Method: immunoSEQ multiplex PCR; TCRdb's copy keeps in-frame clones and lacks some. Here the sample spans around 99,000 clones, roughly 90% being singletons. V lost 6 bases and J lost 2, with 15 bases in between. Germline CDR1 reads MNHEY; CDR2 reads SMNVEV (reference sequence). CDR3 length: 15 residues. Remarks on this clone: Its specificity is unknown.

Sample: peripheral blood, taken on day 0 of AZD1222 vaccination. The chain is built from TRBV27 and TRBJ2-3, with D perhaps matching TRBD1 (5 bases). The TCR was taken from an adult in good health. The CDR3 region is CASSDSPPNTDTQYF. Written as DNA, the CDR3 is TGTGCCAGCAGCGACAGTCCCCCAAACACAGATACGCAGTATTTT.